Each of the 5 T cell receptor beta chains below was sequenced from the same sample in a study of cytomegalovirus exposure and HLA in healthy donors. The PCR made use of 60 Vbeta and 13 Jbeta primers. Sequenced by immunoSEQ multiplex PCR; TCRdb stores in-frame clones only, minus some. The sample includes about 160,000 clones, 75% to 90% of them seen just once. Sequenced input: PBMCs. The receptors originated from a woman under 30 in good health and CMV-seronegative.

The V and J genes are TRBV19 and TRBJ2-7; 8 positions agree with TRBD1. CDR1 is LNHDA, CDR2 SQIVND, per germline (reference sequence). V lost 4 bases, J lost 5 bases, and 4 bases stayed unmatched. The CDR3 consists of 13 residues. CDR3 protein: CASSSQGAHEQYF. As DNA, the CDR3 is TGTGCCAGTAGTAGCCAGGGGGCCCACGAGCAGTACTTC.

The chain combines TRBV5-8 with TRBJ2-7; tentatively, D is TRBD2 (5 bases). Germline lookup yields CDR1 SGHTS and CDR2 YDEGEE. CDR3 size: 14 residues. V shed 1 base and J shed 5 bases, with 13 bases lying between them. CDR3 residues: CASSLSGFGHEQYF. In DNA form, the CDR3 reads TGTGCCAGCAGCTTGTCGGGGTTTGGGCACGAGCAGTACTTC.

The chain couples TRBV2 to TRBJ1-1; D unresolved. The CDR3 is 14 residues long. V was cut by 0 bases and J by 4 bases, with 9 bases left in between. Germline assignment: CDR1 SNHLY and CDR2 FYNNEI. CDR3 sequence: CASSEALVGTEAFF. The DNA of the CDR3 is TGTGCCAGCAGTGAAGCCTTAGTCGGCACTGAAGCTTTCTTT.

The rearrangement uses TRBV29-1 and TRBJ1-1; 7 nucleotides agree with TRBD1. Trimming removed 6 bases from V and 6 bases from J; junction bases left unmatched: 4. The CDR3 consists of 11 residues. Looked up from germline, CDR1 is SQVTM and CDR2 is ANQGSEA. DNA for the CDR3: TGCAGCGTAGAGACAGGGTCTGAAGCTTTCTTT. It yields the protein CSVETGSEAFF.

V gene TRBV5-6 combines with J gene TRBJ2-5; TRBD2 matches 7 bases. V dropped 3 bases and J dropped 3; count of bases not matched to a gene: 2. CDR3 size: 13 residues. Per the germline V gene, CDR1 is SGHDT and CDR2 is YYEEEE. For the CDR3, the DNA is TGTGCCAGCAGCTACGGACTAGAAGAGACCCAGTACTTC. This encodes CASSYGLEETQYF.